The rows below give T cell receptor beta chains drawn from one sample of a study of CD8 T cells in Susac syndrome. TCRdb used MiXCR to reprocess the immunoSEQ multiplex PCR reads, holding one entry per CDR3 protein. The sample includes around 280,000 distinct CDR3 sequences, around 90% of them seen just once. The sample was CD4+ T cells from PBMCs. These receptors were taken from a human donor with multiple sclerosis. Both conserved end residues are part of each CDR3. The D gene is left open where the match is weak. Size values are once, few and many counts, or a class for expanded clones, and some rows have none.

>TRBV29-1|TRBJ2-3|.|.
CSVEGAGRSYTQYF
TGCAGCGTTGAAGGTGCGGGGAGGAGTTATACGCAGTATTTT
>TRBV4-3|TRBJ1-2|.|.
CASSQEAHYSGYGYTF
TGCGCCAGCAGCCAAGAGGCACACTACTCCGGCTATGGCTACACCTTC
>TRBV11-2|TRBJ2-1|.|.
CASSLVSVNNEQFF
TGTGCCAGCAGCTTAGTTTCGGTTAACAATGAGCAGTTCTTC
>TRBV12-3/TRBV12-4|TRBJ2-5|once|TRBD2
CASSRLAGFQETQYF
TGTGCCAGCAGTCGTCTAGCGGGGTTCCAAGAGACCCAGTACTTC
>TRBV12-3/TRBV12-4|TRBJ1-2|.|.
CASSFLGKGGYTF
TGTGCCAGCAGTTTTTTAGGTAAAGGCGGCTACACCTTC
>TRBV4-1|TRBJ1-1|few|.
CASSHQGPQGTEAFF
TGCGCCAGCAGCCATCAGGGGCCCCAGGGAACTGAAGCTTTCTTT
>TRBV3-1|TRBJ2-3|.|.
CASSLVTGMADTQYF
TGTGCCAGCAGTTTAGTCACGGGCATGGCAGATACGCAGTATTTT
>TRBV19|TRBJ2-2|.|.
CASSVRGTGTGELFF
TGTGCCAGTAGTGTCCGGGGCACGGGCACCGGGGAGCTGTTTTTT
>TRBV29-1|TRBJ2-1|.|TRBD2
CSVNLSGVNEQFF
TGCAGCGTTAACCTTAGCGGGGTCAATGAGCAGTTCTTC
>TRBV30|TRBJ1-1|.|.
CAWSGGTGNTEAFF
TGTGCCTGGAGTGGGGGGACGGGGAACACTGAAGCTTTCTTT
>TRBV12-3/TRBV12-4|TRBJ2-3|.|.
CASSFQRVTDTQYF
TGTGCCAGCAGTTTCCAAAGGGTCACAGATACGCAGTATTTT
>TRBV7-9|TRBJ2-2|once|.
CASSTQGPGELFF
TGTGCCAGCAGCACTCAGGGTCCCGGGGAGCTGTTTTTT
>TRBV11-2|TRBJ2-2|.|TRBD2
CASSLGRAGGPRALTGELFF
TGTGCCAGCAGCTTAGGACGGGCGGGGGGGCCAAGGGCCCTCACCGGGGAGCTGTTTTTT
>TRBV5-6|TRBJ2-5|.|.
CASSLLGTRETQYF
TGTGCCAGCAGCCTACTGGGGACCCGGGAGACCCAGTACTTC
>TRBV6-2/TRBV6-3|TRBJ2-4|.|.
CASTLDPSRRGIQYF
TGTGCCAGCACCCTCGACCCGTCGAGGAGGGGCATTCAGTACTTC
>TRBV7-9|TRBJ2-1|.|TRBD2
CASSLNGLAGDKQFF
TGTGCCAGCAGCCTTAACGGACTAGCGGGGGATAAGCAGTTCTTC
>TRBV6-5|TRBJ2-3|.|.
CASSYSGTSSTDTQYF
TGTGCCAGCAGTTACTCCGGGACTTCTAGCACAGATACGCAGTATTTT
>TRBV3-1|TRBJ1-3|.|.
CASSQDGDYSGNTIYF
TGTGCCAGCAGCCAAGATGGGGACTACTCTGGAAACACCATATATTTT
>TRBV7-8|TRBJ1-5|.|.
CASSLPQGSNQPQHF
TGTGCCAGCAGCTTACCACAGGGTAGCAATCAGCCCCAGCATTTT
>TRBV5-6|TRBJ1-1|.|.
CAGSNRVKATEAFF
TGTGCCGGAAGTAACAGGGTAAAGGCCACTGAAGCTTTCTTT
>TRBV11-2|TRBJ2-3|.|.
CASSTVWGDTQYF
TGTGCCAGCAGTACTGTATGGGGGGATACGCAGTATTTT
>TRBV20-1|TRBJ2-7|once|.
CSASRELEGSSEQYF
TGCAGTGCTAGCAGAGAATTGGAGGGGAGTAGCGAGCAGTACTTC
>TRBV9|TRBJ1-3|once|.
CASSVGGMSGNTIYF
TGTGCCAGCAGCGTAGGGGGAATGTCTGGAAACACCATATATTTT
>TRBV5-1|TRBJ1-1|.|.
CASSLVRRDKNTEAFF
TGCGCCAGCAGCTTGGTTCGGCGGGACAAGAACACTGAAGCTTTCTTT
>TRBV7-3|TRBJ1-1|.|.
CASSLHAQFEAFF
TGTGCCAGCAGCTTACACGCGCAGTTTGAAGCTTTCTTT
>TRBV7-3|TRBJ2-7|.|.
CASSLRRAGIGEQYF
TGTGCCAGCAGCTTAAGGCGGGCAGGGATCGGAGAGCAGTACTTC
>TRBV15|TRBJ1-5|once|.
CATSNLGGQPQHF
TGTGCCACCTCCAATTTAGGGGGTCAGCCCCAGCATTTT
>TRBV20-1|TRBJ2-1|.|TRBD1
CSATRTGGVQEQFF
TGCAGTGCTACACGGACAGGGGGCGTGCAGGAGCAGTTCTTC
>TRBV7-9|TRBJ1-2|.|.
CASSLPGHGYGYTF
TGTGCCAGCAGCTTACCGGGACATGGCTATGGCTACACCTTC
>TRBV6-5|TRBJ2-5|.|.
CASSGTLGPQETQYF
TGTGCCAGCAGCGGGACACTTGGGCCTCAAGAGACCCAGTACTTC
>TRBV6-5|TRBJ2-6|.|.
CASRPDRSGANVLTF
TGTGCCAGCAGACCTGACCGCTCTGGGGCCAACGTCCTGACTTTC
>TRBV12-3/TRBV12-4|TRBJ2-7|.|TRBD1
CASSWTGNYEQYF
TGTGCCAGCAGTTGGACAGGGAACTACGAGCAGTACTTC
>TRBV12-3/TRBV12-4|TRBJ2-3|.|.
CASSFGLAVLDTQYF
TGTGCCAGCAGTTTCGGGCTAGCTGTTTTAGATACGCAGTATTTT